This TCR beta chain was documented in a study of T cells in Graves' hyperthyroidism and ophthalmopathy. Study-wide points: Researchers report that a 13 V-J model separated ophthalmopathy from stable hyperthyroidism.

Authors of the study amplified TCR beta CDR3 regions from RNA transcripts. First-round RT-PCR with HTBI primers amplified the TCR CDR3 region. Via MiXCR, TCRdb re-called the multiplex PCR reads, giving one row per CDR3 protein. The sample includes fewer than 900,000 distinct CDR3 sequences, about 17% seen only once; the top ten take over 7.5%. Diagnosing involved the use of clinical symptoms, serum thyroxine and TRAb, thyroid ultrasound and orbital computed tomography. In its sample, this clonotype was seen a few times. What it binds is not known. CDR3 length equals 14 residues. Trimming removed 7 bases from V and 1 base from J, with 16 bases in between. CDR1 and CDR2 from the germline V gene are GTSNPN and SVGIG (reference sequence).

Sequencing was done on a sample of blood. The chain has TRBV30 and TRBJ2-5, with a tentative D call TRBD1 (5 bases). The clonotype comes from a man between 18 and 35 years old with Graves' hyperthyroidism. The CDR3 is CAFNPGITQETQYF. CDR3 nucleotide sequence: TGTGCCTTTAACCCAGGGATCACCCAAGAGACCCAGTACTTC.